These 22 T cell receptor beta chains originate from one sample sequenced in a study of blood T cell repertoires in COVID-19. Some clones are missing from TCRdb's copy, which holds only in-frame ones; the method was immunoSEQ multiplex PCR. Among 150,000 to 200,000 clones listed, about 89% were seen once. Sequenced material: PBMCs or T cells enriched from blood (not recorded which). The receptors shown here come from a woman between 18 and 29 years old who had recovered from COVID-19.

The chain carries TRBV28 and TRBJ1-2; 9 bases agree with TRBD1. Germline V gives CDR1 MDHEN, CDR2 SYDVKM. J gave up 4 bases and V 2 bases, and 14 bases lay outside the gene matches. The CDR3 is made up of 18 amino acids. The CDR3 loop reads CASSLQDRGERIPYGYTF. The CDR3 bases are TGTGCCAGCAGTTTACAGGACAGGGGCGAACGTATCCCCTATGGCTACACCTTC.

This sequence joins TRBV9 and TRBJ1-5, with D possibly being TRBD1 (5 bases). The CDR3 runs to 15 residues. The V end lost 0 bases, the J end lost 7 bases, and 14 bases lay between the germline ends. Germline CDR1 and CDR2: SGDLS and YYNGEE. CDR3 sequence (DNA): TGTGCCAGCAGCGTAGATGGAGGGCGGGGGCAGCCCCAGCATTTT. Encoded protein: CASSVDGGRGQPQHF.

The chain has TRBV19 and TRBJ2-2; 13 nucleotides agree with TRBD2. This CDR3 spans 17 amino acids. After removal of 7 bases from V and 2 bases from J, the junction contained 7 bases not matched to a gene. Looked up from germline, CDR1 is LNHDA and CDR2 is SQIVND (reference sequence). CDR3 nucleotide sequence: TGTGCCAGTACTACCGGGACTAGCGGGGCCAACACCGGGGAGCTGTTTTTT. Protein: CASTTGTSGANTGELFF.

The chain couples TRBV30 to TRBJ1-2; possible D gene TRBD1, 6 bases. The germline V and J ends were trimmed by 5 bases and 4 bases, with 17 bases remaining between them. The germline CDR1 and CDR2 sequences are GTSNPN and SVGIG (reference sequence). CDR3 length: 14 amino acids. In nucleotides, the CDR3 is TGTGCCTGGGCCGCAGGGGTTTGGGGCTATGGCTACACCTTC. It encodes CAWAAGVWGYGYTF.

CDR3 nucleotide sequence: TGTGCCTGGAGTGACTCTCGGGGAAGTCGGGAGCTGTTTTTT. It encodes CAWSDSRGSRELFF. J is TRBJ2-2 and V is TRBV30, with D tentatively TRBD2 (5 bases). V was shortened by 1 base and J by 9 bases, with 15 bases between the two germline ends. The CDR3 runs to 14 residues. Per the germline V gene, CDR1 is GTSNPN and CDR2 is SVGIG (reference sequence).

The V gene is TRBV5-6, the J gene TRBJ2-7; weak D call: TRBD1 (6 bases). The germline V gene encodes CDR1 SGHDT and CDR2 YYEEEE. V lost 4 bases and J 4 bases, leaving 9 bases between the germline ends. This CDR3 is 12 amino acids long. CDR3 region: CASSPQGYEQYF. The CDR3 region has the DNA TGTGCCAGCAGCCCCCAGGGGTACGAGCAGTACTTC.

This clone has a single count. The chain has TRBV5-1 and TRBJ2-1; D is unresolved. Trimming took off 1 base at V and 9 bases at J, with 11 bases between the two ends. Germline CDR1 is SGHRS and CDR2 is YFSETQ. The CDR3 extends over 13 amino acids. CDR3 protein: CASSLQVESEQFF. The CDR3 DNA reads TGCGCCAGCAGCTTGCAGGTAGAGAGTGAGCAGTTCTTC.

The chain joins TRBV18 to TRBJ2-2; possible D gene TRBD2, 6 bases. V was trimmed by 1 base and J by 3 bases, leaving 9 bases between them. Germline V gives CDR1 KGHSH, CDR2 LQKENI. CDR3 length: 15 amino acids. In DNA form, the CDR3 reads TGTGCCAGCTCACCACTAGCGGACCACACCGGGGAGCTGTTTTTT. Protein: CASSPLADHTGELFF. Using reference TRBV18 and TRBJ2-2 for the parts outside the CDR3, the full variable domain is NAGVMQNPRHLVRRRGQEARLRCSPMKGHSHVYWYRQLPEEGLKFMVYLQKENIIDESGMPKERFSAEFPKEGPSILRIQQVVRGDSAAYFCASSPLADHTGELFFGEGSRLTVL.

The V call is TRBV7-8, the J call TRBJ1-1; 10 bases agree with TRBD1. V was pared by 1 base and J by 5 bases, with 4 bases of the junction left unmatched. The CDR3 loop spans 15 amino acids. Per the germline V gene, CDR1 is SGHVS and CDR2 is FQNEAQ. The CDR3 sequence: CASSLGTGGDTEAFF. CDR3 nucleotide sequence: TGTGCCAGCAGCTTAGGGACAGGGGGTGATACTGAAGCTTTCTTT. Full variable domain (missing parts from reference TRBV7-8 and TRBJ1-1): GAGVSQSPRYKVAKRGQDVALRCDPISGHVSLFWYQQALGQGPEFLTYFQNEAQLDKSGLPSDRFFAERPEGSVSTLKIQRTQQEDSAVYLCASSLGTGGDTEAFFGQGTRLTVV.

The V call is TRBV6-5, the J call TRBJ1-1, with a weak D call TRBD1 (6 bases). The CDR3 extends over 13 amino acids. Trimming took off 0 bases at V and 7 bases at J, with 9 bases between the two ends. In germline, CDR1 is MNHEY, CDR2 SVGAGI. The CDR3 DNA sequence: TGTGCCAGCAGTTACTCCAGGGGAGTTGAAGCTTTCTTT. Translating gives CASSYSRGVEAFF.

The J gene is TRBJ2-5, the V gene TRBV7-9, with 8 positions matching TRBD1. With 4 bases clipped from V and 4 bases from J, the junction kept 2 bases outside the gene matches. Germline-derived CDR1 and CDR2 are SEHNR and FQNEAQ (reference sequence). The CDR3 has 13 amino acids. CDR3 sequence reads: CASSWGTGETQYF. Here the CDR3 DNA reads TGTGCCAGCAGCTGGGGGACAGGAGAGACCCAGTACTTC.

Only one count was recorded for this clone. The chain links TRBV28 to TRBJ2-7; the match to TRBD2 covers 8 bases. The CDR3 length is 14 residues. The V segment lost 7 bases and the J segment 3 bases; nucleotides outside the gene matches: 8. The germline V gene has CDR1 MDHEN and CDR2 SYDVKM. DNA of the CDR3: TGTGCCAGCAAATTCCGGGGGGGTTACTACGAGCAGTACTTC. Translated, it gives CASKFRGGYYEQYF.

V is TRBV4-2 and J is TRBJ2-3; TRBD2 aligns across 9 bases. Per the germline V gene, CDR1 is LGHNA and CDR2 is YNFKEQ. V was pared by 0 bases and J by 5 bases, with 6 bases of the junction left unmatched. The length of the CDR3 is 16 residues. CDR3 DNA sequence: TGTGCCAGCAGCCAAGATGGTGGCGGGGGGGGAGATACGCAGTATTTT. This sequence encodes CASSQDGGGGGDTQYF.

The chain is built from TRBV5-1 and TRBJ1-6; D not certain. The length of the CDR3 is 16 residues. Germline V lookup: CDR1 SGHRS, CDR2 YFSETQ. Trimming pared 2 bases from V and 0 bases from J, leaving 9 bases between. The CDR3 loop reads CASSLVVSSYNSPLHF. The CDR3 DNA reads as TGCGCCAGCAGCTTAGTCGTTAGCTCCTATAATTCACCCCTCCACTTT.

This chain links TRBV28 with TRBJ1-2; the D is unclear. Germline lookup yields CDR1 MDHEN and CDR2 SYDVKM. The V end was cut by 2 bases, the J end by 2 bases, with 15 bases between. This CDR3 comprises 16 residues. CDR3 sequence (DNA): TGTGCCAGCAGTTTAGTCCCCAGCGCGGGAAACTATGGCTACACCTTC. Translating it yields CASSLVPSAGNYGYTF.

The chain couples TRBV5-1 to TRBJ2-7, with D possibly being TRBD1 (5 bases). CDR1 and CDR2 (germline): SGHRS, YFSETQ. The CDR3 covers 17 residues. The V gene lost 0 bases and the J gene lost 5 bases, with 21 bases spanning the gap. The CDR3 DNA is TGCGCCAGCAGCTTGGCTATAGTTCAGGGCCCTGCGGACGAGCAGTACTTC. It codes for CASSLAIVQGPADEQYF.

The chain combines TRBV13 with TRBJ2-6; weak D call: TRBD2 (5 bases). Between the trimmed V and J ends, which lost 5 bases and 0 bases, there was a span of 11 bases. The CDR3 spans 16 residues. CDR1 and CDR2 (germline): PRHDT, FYEKMQ (reference sequence). The CDR3 DNA follows: TGTGCCAGCAGCCGTATAACTAGCTCTGGGGCCAACGTCCTGACTTTC. Amino acids: CASSRITSSGANVLTF.

The chain joins TRBV3-1 (or the pseudogene TRBV3-2) to TRBJ2-2, with TRBD2 identical over 7 bases. CDR3 length equals 15 residues. Per the germline V gene, CDR1 is LGHDT and CDR2 is YNNKEL (reference sequence). With 1 base clipped from V and 8 bases from J, the junction kept 7 bases outside the gene matches. Written as DNA, the CDR3 is TGTGCCAGCAGCCAAGTAGAGGGAGGGCTAGGGGAGCTGTTTTTT. Translating it yields CASSQVEGGLGELFF.

The chain is built from TRBV27 and TRBJ1-5; D uncertain. The ends were cut back, 2 bases at V and 9 bases at J, with 14 bases in the middle. In germline, CDR1 is MNHEY, CDR2 SMNVEV (reference sequence). This CDR3 comprises 14 residues. The CDR3 DNA follows: TGTGCCAGCAGTTTAGAAGGCCTTTCGGGGCCCCAGCATTTT. Protein: CASSLEGLSGPQHF.

This chain connects TRBV2 to TRBJ1-1; 7 bases are a match to TRBD1. Germline V gene sequence: CDR1 SNHLY, CDR2 FYNNEI. The trim removed 7 bases at V and 3 bases at J, leaving 5 bases unmatched. The CDR3 totals 13 residues. CDR3 residues: CASTEDRHTEAFF. In nucleotides, the CDR3 is TGTGCCAGCACTGAGGACAGGCACACTGAAGCTTTCTTT. Drawing the rest from reference TRBV2 and TRBJ1-1, the complete variable domain is EPEVTQTPSHQVTQMGQEVILRCVPISNHLYFYWYRQILGQKVEFLVSFYNNEISEKSEIFDDQFSVERPDGSNFTLKIRSTKLEDSAMYFCASTEDRHTEAFFGQGTRLTVV.

The V and J genes are TRBV5-1 and TRBJ2-4, with TRBD2 identical over 11 bases. Looked up from germline, CDR1 is SGHRS and CDR2 is YFSETQ. V lost 1 base, J lost 3 bases, and 15 bases stayed unmatched. This CDR3 is 20 amino acids long. This CDR3 is CASSLSGLAGRQSGKNIQYF. The CDR3 DNA is TGCGCCAGCAGCTTGTCTGGACTAGCGGGTCGTCAGTCGGGCAAAAACATTCAGTACTTC.

The rearrangement joins TRBV4-2 to TRBJ2-7, with 8 bases aligning to TRBD1. The CDR3 loop spans 15 amino acids. V gave up 4 bases and J gave up 4 bases; unmatched junction bases: 9. Per the germline V gene, CDR1 is LGHNA and CDR2 is YNFKEQ. CDR3 in DNA: TGTGCCAGCAGCCCAGGGGGCATTTCTGTGTACGAGCAGTACTTC. Residues: CASSPGGISVYEQYF.